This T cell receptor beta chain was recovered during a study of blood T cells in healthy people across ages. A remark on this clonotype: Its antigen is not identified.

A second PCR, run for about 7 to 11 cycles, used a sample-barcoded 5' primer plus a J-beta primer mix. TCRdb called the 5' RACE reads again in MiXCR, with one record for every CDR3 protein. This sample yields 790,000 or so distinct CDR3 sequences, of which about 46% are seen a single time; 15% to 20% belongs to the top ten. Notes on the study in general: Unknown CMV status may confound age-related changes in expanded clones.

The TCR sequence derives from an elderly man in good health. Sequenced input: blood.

CDR3 in amino acids: CASSEDGGWPQHF. As DNA, the CDR3 is TGTGCCAGCAGTGAAGACGGTGGGTGGCCCCAGCATTTT. This chain joins TRBV6-1 and TRBJ1-5; D unclear. The CDR3 is 13 amino acids. Looked up from germline, CDR1 is MNHNS and CDR2 is SASEGT. With 1 base removed from V and 9 bases from J, the gap between germline ends came to 10 bases.